A selection of T cell receptor beta chains follows, all from one sample in a study of T cells in localized non-small cell lung cancer. Some clones are missing from TCRdb's copy, which holds only in-frame ones; the method was immunoSEQ multiplex PCR. The top ten hold over 15% of the sample, which has about 46,000 clones, under 90% seen once. Specimen: peripheral blood mononuclear cells, collected before any cancer treatment. The receptors originated from a man aged 40 to 70 with stage III lung adenocarcinoma. Both conserved end residues are part of each CDR3. D genes are given only for firm matches. Size values are once, few and many counts, or a class for expanded clones, and some rows have none.

v_call: TRBV7-8; j_call: TRBJ1-1; clone_size: .; d_call: .; cdr3_length: 16; cdr3_aa: CASSLTGTDKNTEAFF; cdr3_nt: TGTGCCAGCAGCTTAACCGGGACGGATAAGAACACTGAAGCTTTCTTT
v_call: TRBV7-7; j_call: TRBJ2-3; clone_size: .; d_call: TRBD2; cdr3_length: 15; cdr3_aa: CASSPNSGGTDTQYF; cdr3_nt: TGTGCCAGCAGCCCTAATAGCGGGGGCACAGATACGCAGTATTTT
v_call: TRBV27; j_call: TRBJ1-1; clone_size: .; d_call: .; cdr3_length: 16; cdr3_aa: CASSLSWGDLNTEAFF; cdr3_nt: TGTGCCAGCAGTTTATCCTGGGGGGACCTGAACACTGAAGCTTTCTTT
v_call: TRBV6-5; j_call: TRBJ1-2; clone_size: .; d_call: TRBD1; cdr3_length: 13; cdr3_aa: CASSGTASYGYTF; cdr3_nt: TGTGCCAGCAGTGGGACAGCTTCCTATGGCTACACCTTC
v_call: TRBV19; j_call: TRBJ2-5; clone_size: .; d_call: .; cdr3_length: 14; cdr3_aa: CASSQTAYQETQYF; cdr3_nt: TGTGCCAGTAGCCAGACGGCCTACCAAGAGACCCAGTACTTC
v_call: TRBV11-2; j_call: TRBJ2-7; clone_size: few; d_call: TRBD1; cdr3_length: 14; cdr3_aa: CASSTGQGLGEQYF; cdr3_nt: TGTGCCAGCAGCACCGGACAGGGTCTCGGCGAGCAGTACTTC
v_call: TRBV30; j_call: TRBJ2-5; clone_size: .; d_call: .; cdr3_length: 15; cdr3_aa: CAWRRDREVRETQYF; cdr3_nt: TGTGCCTGGAGAAGAGACAGGGAGGTTCGAGAGACCCAGTACTTC
v_call: TRBV5-5; j_call: TRBJ2-1; clone_size: .; d_call: .; cdr3_length: 12; cdr3_aa: CASSLVTTSLFF; cdr3_nt: TGTGCCAGCAGCTTGGTGACGACTAGTCTGTTCTTC
v_call: TRBV5-1; j_call: TRBJ2-7; clone_size: .; d_call: TRBD1; cdr3_length: 16; cdr3_aa: CASSLLEDRGPVEQYF; cdr3_nt: TGCGCCAGCAGCTTATTGGAGGACAGGGGGCCCGTCGAGCAGTACTTC
v_call: TRBV30; j_call: TRBJ1-5; clone_size: .; d_call: .; cdr3_length: 13; cdr3_aa: CAWTVGGNQPQHF; cdr3_nt: TGTGCCTGGACCGTTGGGGGCAATCAGCCCCAGCATTTT
v_call: TRBV6-5; j_call: TRBJ2-1; clone_size: few; d_call: TRBD1; cdr3_length: 13; cdr3_aa: CASSWDSQNEQFF; cdr3_nt: TGTGCCAGCAGTTGGGACAGCCAGAATGAGCAGTTCTTC
v_call: TRBV6-1; j_call: TRBJ2-1; clone_size: .; d_call: TRBD1; cdr3_length: 19; cdr3_aa: CASSVSGTALSSSYNEQFF; cdr3_nt: TGTGCCAGCAGTGTTTCCGGGACAGCTTTAAGTAGCTCCTACAATGAGCAGTTCTTC
v_call: TRBV5-1; j_call: TRBJ2-7; clone_size: .; d_call: .; cdr3_length: 13; cdr3_aa: CASSSDRVYEQYF; cdr3_nt: TGCGCCAGCAGCTCGGACAGAGTTTACGAGCAGTACTTC
v_call: TRBV7-8; j_call: TRBJ2-7; clone_size: .; d_call: TRBD1; cdr3_length: 18; cdr3_aa: CASSPTRARDSLSYEQYF; cdr3_nt: TGTGCCAGCAGCCCTACGAGGGCTCGGGACAGCTTATCCTACGAGCAGTACTTC
v_call: TRBV10-2; j_call: TRBJ2-7; clone_size: many; d_call: .; cdr3_length: 15; cdr3_aa: CASSESMAGAYEQYF; cdr3_nt: TGCGCCAGCAGTGAGTCCATGGCAGGAGCCTACGAGCAGTACTTC
v_call: TRBV4-2; j_call: TRBJ2-3; clone_size: once; d_call: TRBD2; cdr3_length: 15; cdr3_aa: CASSQGTSGADTQYF; cdr3_nt: TGTGCCAGCAGCCAGGGGACTAGCGGGGCAGATACGCAGTATTTT
v_call: TRBV7-8; j_call: TRBJ2-1; clone_size: .; d_call: .; cdr3_length: 13; cdr3_aa: CAILEGQDNEQFF; cdr3_nt: TGTGCCATCCTCGAGGGACAAGACAATGAGCAGTTCTTC
v_call: TRBV5-1; j_call: TRBJ2-3; clone_size: few; d_call: .; cdr3_length: 15; cdr3_aa: CASSLALVGTDTQYF; cdr3_nt: TGCGCCAGCAGCTTGGCCCTAGTTGGCACAGATACGCAGTATTTT
v_call: TRBV2; j_call: TRBJ2-1; clone_size: .; d_call: .; cdr3_length: 13; cdr3_aa: CASSLQGSNEQFF; cdr3_nt: TGTGCCAGCAGCCTACAGGGTAGCAATGAGCAGTTCTTC
v_call: TRBV2; j_call: TRBJ2-5; clone_size: .; d_call: .; cdr3_length: 14; cdr3_aa: CASSSQSGIKTQYF; cdr3_nt: TGTGCCAGCAGTTCTCAGTCAGGGATAAAGACCCAGTACTTC
v_call: TRBV7-9; j_call: TRBJ1-5; clone_size: .; d_call: .; cdr3_length: 15; cdr3_aa: CASSRLGNGNQPQHF; cdr3_nt: TGTGCCAGCAGCCGTTTGGGTAATGGAAATCAGCCCCAGCATTTT
v_call: TRBV5-1; j_call: TRBJ1-1; clone_size: once; d_call: TRBD1; cdr3_length: 14; cdr3_aa: CASSWGTGTTEAFF; cdr3_nt: TGCGCCAGCAGCTGGGGGACAGGGACGACTGAAGCTTTCTTT
v_call: TRBV19; j_call: TRBJ2-1; clone_size: .; d_call: TRBD2; cdr3_length: 15; cdr3_aa: CASSIGPGLAGEEFF; cdr3_nt: TGTGCCAGTAGTATTGGACCGGGACTAGCGGGGGAGGAGTTCTTC
v_call: TRBV7-9; j_call: TRBJ2-7; clone_size: few; d_call: TRBD1; cdr3_length: 14; cdr3_aa: CASSRDRRTYEQYF; cdr3_nt: TGTGCCAGCAGCAGGGACAGGCGGACCTACGAGCAGTACTTC
v_call: TRBV5-1; j_call: TRBJ2-6; clone_size: few; d_call: .; cdr3_length: 14; cdr3_aa: CASSLASGANVLTF; cdr3_nt: TGCGCCAGCAGCTTGGCCTCTGGGGCCAACGTCCTGACTTTC
v_call: TRBV2; j_call: TRBJ2-1; clone_size: .; d_call: .; cdr3_length: 17; cdr3_aa: CAIQGRVSVSSYNEQFF; cdr3_nt: TGTGCCATTCAAGGGAGAGTGAGCGTCAGCTCCTACAATGAGCAGTTCTTC
v_call: TRBV9; j_call: TRBJ1-3; clone_size: once; d_call: .; cdr3_length: 12; cdr3_aa: CASSVVADTIYF; cdr3_nt: TGTGCCAGCAGCGTAGTGGCGGACACCATATATTTT
v_call: TRBV7-8; j_call: TRBJ2-2; clone_size: .; d_call: TRBD2; cdr3_length: 16; cdr3_aa: CASSLISGMNTGELFF; cdr3_nt: TGTGCCAGCAGCTTAATTAGCGGGATGAACACCGGGGAGCTGTTTTTT
v_call: TRBV6-6; j_call: TRBJ2-3; clone_size: .; d_call: .; cdr3_length: 14; cdr3_aa: CATSHPGLTDTQYF; cdr3_nt: TGTGCCACCTCTCACCCGGGACTCACAGATACGCAGTATTTT
v_call: TRBV7-9; j_call: TRBJ2-7; clone_size: .; d_call: TRBD1; cdr3_length: 15; cdr3_aa: CASSPGTGDVYEQYF; cdr3_nt: TGCGCCAGCAGCCCGGGGACAGGGGACGTCTACGAGCAGTACTTC
v_call: TRBV7-2; j_call: TRBJ1-1; clone_size: .; d_call: .; cdr3_length: 13; cdr3_aa: CASSTYGNTEAFF; cdr3_nt: TGTGCCAGCAGCACCTATGGGAACACTGAAGCTTTCTTT
v_call: TRBV9; j_call: TRBJ2-1; clone_size: .; d_call: .; cdr3_length: 16; cdr3_aa: CASSVGYGSSYNEQFF; cdr3_nt: TGTGCCAGCAGCGTAGGATACGGGAGCTCCTACAATGAGCAGTTCTTC
v_call: TRBV5-3; j_call: TRBJ2-5; clone_size: .; d_call: .; cdr3_length: 14; cdr3_aa: CARSLWRGQETQYF; cdr3_nt: TGTGCCAGAAGCTTGTGGCGGGGACAAGAGACCCAGTACTTC
v_call: TRBV27; j_call: TRBJ2-2; clone_size: .; d_call: .; cdr3_length: 13; cdr3_aa: CASSLLGTGELFF; cdr3_nt: TGTGCCAGCAGTTTATTGGGGACCGGGGAGCTGTTTTTT
v_call: TRBV5-1; j_call: TRBJ1-1; clone_size: .; d_call: .; cdr3_length: 15; cdr3_aa: CASSLVSDRANEAFF; cdr3_nt: TGCGCCAGCAGCTTGGTATCCGACAGAGCTAATGAAGCTTTCTTT
v_call: TRBV27; j_call: TRBJ1-1; clone_size: .; d_call: .; cdr3_length: 13; cdr3_aa: CASSLGHSTEAFF; cdr3_nt: TGTGCCAGCAGTTTAGGTCACAGCACTGAAGCTTTCTTT
v_call: TRBV2; j_call: TRBJ2-2; clone_size: few; d_call: .; cdr3_length: 17; cdr3_aa: CASSPRRQGSDTGELFF; cdr3_nt: TGTGCCAGCAGTCCTCGGAGGCAGGGGTCGGACACCGGGGAGCTGTTTTTT
v_call: TRBV18; j_call: TRBJ1-6; clone_size: .; d_call: TRBD1; cdr3_length: 15; cdr3_aa: CASAGQELSNSPLHF; cdr3_nt: TGTGCCAGCGCAGGACAGGAGCTCTCTAATTCACCCCTCCACTTT
v_call: TRBV7-2; j_call: TRBJ1-3; clone_size: .; d_call: .; cdr3_length: 13; cdr3_aa: CASSLFLGNTIYF; cdr3_nt: TGTGCCAGCAGCTTATTCCTAGGGAACACCATATATTTT
v_call: TRBV30; j_call: TRBJ2-3; clone_size: .; d_call: .; cdr3_length: 17; cdr3_aa: CAWSVPAWGGSSDTQYF; cdr3_nt: TGTGCCTGGAGTGTACCCGCATGGGGTGGCTCATCAGATACGCAGTATTTT
v_call: TRBV27; j_call: TRBJ2-6; clone_size: once; d_call: .; cdr3_length: 14; cdr3_aa: CASSTYSGANVLTF; cdr3_nt: TGTGCCAGCAGTACATACTCTGGGGCCAACGTCCTGACTTTC
v_call: TRBV7-9; j_call: TRBJ2-1; clone_size: few; d_call: TRBD2; cdr3_length: 15; cdr3_aa: CASSWSSGGTGEQFF; cdr3_nt: TGTGCCAGCAGTTGGTCTAGCGGGGGCACGGGGGAGCAGTTCTTC
v_call: TRBV6-5; j_call: TRBJ1-1; clone_size: .; d_call: .; cdr3_length: 14; cdr3_aa: CASSYYRYGTEAFF; cdr3_nt: TGTGCCAGCAGTTATTACAGGTATGGGACTGAAGCTTTCTTT
v_call: TRBV9; j_call: TRBJ2-3; clone_size: .; d_call: .; cdr3_length: 13; cdr3_aa: CASSPNSLNPQYF; cdr3_nt: TGTGCCAGCAGCCCCAATAGCCTTAACCCGCAGTATTTT
v_call: TRBV11-3; j_call: TRBJ2-1; clone_size: .; d_call: .; cdr3_length: 14; cdr3_aa: CASSFTGIINEQFF; cdr3_nt: TGTGCCAGCAGCTTTACCGGGATTATCAATGAGCAGTTCTTC
v_call: TRBV7-2; j_call: TRBJ2-1; clone_size: .; d_call: TRBD1; cdr3_length: 14; cdr3_aa: CASSLRDRGYEQFF; cdr3_nt: TGTGCCAGCAGTCTCCGGGACAGGGGATATGAGCAGTTCTTC
v_call: TRBV7-9; j_call: TRBJ1-5; clone_size: .; d_call: .; cdr3_length: 14; cdr3_aa: CASSLATGDQPQHF; cdr3_nt: TGTGCCAGCAGCTTAGCGACAGGAGATCAGCCCCAGCATTTT
v_call: TRBV5-5; j_call: TRBJ2-6; clone_size: .; d_call: .; cdr3_length: 16; cdr3_aa: CASSARASSGANVLTF; cdr3_nt: TGTGCCAGCAGCGCAAGAGCAAGCTCTGGGGCCAACGTCCTGACTTTC
v_call: TRBV7-8; j_call: TRBJ1-4; clone_size: .; d_call: .; cdr3_length: 14; cdr3_aa: CASSSGHRGEKLFF; cdr3_nt: TGTGCCAGCAGCTCCGGACACCGCGGTGAAAAACTGTTTTTT
v_call: TRBV5-8; j_call: TRBJ2-7; clone_size: .; d_call: TRBD1; cdr3_length: 13; cdr3_aa: CASSLTGAYEQYF; cdr3_nt: TGTGCCAGCAGCTTGACAGGGGCCTACGAGCAGTACTTC
v_call: TRBV5-6; j_call: TRBJ2-5; clone_size: .; d_call: .; cdr3_length: 15; cdr3_aa: CASSLVSGGGETQYF; cdr3_nt: TGTGCCAGCAGCTTGGTCTCCGGGGGAGGAGAGACCCAGTACTTC
v_call: TRBV6-5; j_call: TRBJ1-2; clone_size: few; d_call: .; cdr3_length: 13; cdr3_aa: CASSPAGAFGYTF; cdr3_nt: TGTGCCAGCAGTCCCGCGGGGGCCTTTGGCTACACCTTC
v_call: TRBV5-6; j_call: TRBJ2-2; clone_size: .; d_call: .; cdr3_length: 17; cdr3_aa: CASSPLYVTLNAGELFF; cdr3_nt: TGTGCCAGCAGCCCCCTATACGTGACCCTCAACGCCGGGGAGCTGTTTTTT